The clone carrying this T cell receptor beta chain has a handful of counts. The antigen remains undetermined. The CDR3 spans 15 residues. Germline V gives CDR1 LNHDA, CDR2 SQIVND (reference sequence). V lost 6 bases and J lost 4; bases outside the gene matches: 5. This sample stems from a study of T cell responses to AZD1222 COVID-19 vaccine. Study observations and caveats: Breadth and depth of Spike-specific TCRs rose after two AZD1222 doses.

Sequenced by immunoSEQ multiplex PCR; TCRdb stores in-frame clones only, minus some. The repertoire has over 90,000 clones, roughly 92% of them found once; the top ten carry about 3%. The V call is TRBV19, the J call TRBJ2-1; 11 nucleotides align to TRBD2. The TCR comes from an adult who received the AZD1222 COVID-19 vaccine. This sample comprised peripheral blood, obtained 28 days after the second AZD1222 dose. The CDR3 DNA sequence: TGTGCCAGTAGGGCTACTAGCGGGGGTTACAATGAGCAGTTCTTC. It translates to CASRATSGGYNEQFF.